These 25 T cell receptor beta chains were sequenced from one sample in a study of blood T cell repertoires in COVID-19 (dated by TCRdb to the early 2020s). To prepare the library, the immunoSEQ multiplex PCR assay was applied. The immuneACCESS repertoire file appears here via TCRdb, limited to in-frame rearrangements. These files lack a portion of the clones; in checked studies, under half of the deficit traces to unresolved V genes, and the cause of the others is not known. Counted in this sample were 310,000 or so clones; roughly 90% of them appeared once. Around 6.6% of the sample lies in the top ten. The sample was peripheral blood. The receptors were gathered from a young man who had recovered from COVID-19.

The rearrangement joins TRBV4-1 to TRBJ2-7; 10 nucleotides match TRBD2. V shed 2 bases, J shed 7 bases, and the junction held 5 bases outside the gene matches. Looked up from germline, CDR1 is MGHRA and CDR2 is YSYEKL. This CDR3 spans 14 amino acids. The CDR3 reads CASSQLAGVSEQYF. The CDR3, as DNA: TGCGCCAGCAGCCAACTAGCGGGAGTGAGTGAGCAGTACTTC.

V is TRBV19 and J is TRBJ2-7, with 10 bases aligning to TRBD2. The CDR3 consists of 15 residues. J lost 3 bases, V lost 5 bases, and 7 bases had no gene match. Germline assignment: CDR1 LNHDA and CDR2 SQIVND (reference sequence). CDR3 coding DNA: TGTGCCAGTAGTGCCGGGACTAGCGCCATCTACGAGCAGTACTTC. Its protein is CASSAGTSAIYEQYF. Supplemented by reference TRBV19 and TRBJ2-7, the full variable domain reads DGGITQSPKYLFRKEGQNVTLSCEQNLNHDAMYWYRQDPGQGLRLIYYSQIVNDFQKGDIAEGYSVSREKKESFPLTVTSAQKNPTAFYLCASSAGTSAIYEQYFGPGTRLTVT.

CDR3 DNA: TGTGCCTCACTCGGGGGTCCCACTGAAGCTTTCTTT. Translated, it gives CASLGGPTEAFF. The V gene is TRBV10-3, the J gene TRBJ1-1, with a tentative D call TRBD1 (5 bases). The V gene's germline CDR1 is ENHRY and CDR2 SYGVKD. This CDR3 has 12 residues. V lost 11 bases and J lost 4, with 14 bases in between.

The chain is built from TRBV2 and TRBJ1-2; maybe TRBD1 (5 bases). Trimming left V 4 bases short and J 5 bases short, with 8 bases between. CDR1 and CDR2 from the germline V gene are SNHLY and FYNNEI. This CDR3 comprises 12 residues. CDR3 residues: CASSVAGYGYTF. As DNA, the CDR3 is TGTGCCAGCAGTGTCGCAGGGTATGGCTACACCTTC.

This clone was recorded once. The CDR3 DNA reads TGTGCTAGTGGTTTGGTACTTGAACTGCCGAGCCTCAATCAGCCCCAGCATTTT. It translates to CASGLVLELPSLNQPQHF. The chain has TRBV12-5 and TRBJ1-5, with no clear D. The V and J ends lost 0 bases and 3 bases respectively, with 18 bases between them. The CDR3 sequence is 18 residues long. Germline V gene data show CDR1 as LGHNT and CDR2 as FRNRAP.

This clone has just a few counts. The chain carries TRBV6-5 and TRBJ1-2; the D is unclear. Germline CDR1 reads MNHEY; CDR2 reads SVGAGI. The V gene lost 8 bases and the J gene lost 4 bases, with 14 bases spanning the gap. The CDR3 contains 13 residues. The CDR3 coding sequence is TGTGCCAGCCGACAAACAAGCATCTATGGCTACACCTTC. This gives the protein CASRQTSIYGYTF.

This clone has a handful of counts. This chain uses TRBV12-3 or TRBV12-4 with TRBJ2-7; maybe TRBD1 (5 bases). Trimming took off 5 bases at V and 10 bases at J, with 15 bases between the two ends. The CDR3 totals 12 residues. The CDR3 DNA reads as TGTGCCAGCAGTCCTATTAGGGGCTTCCAGTACTTC. Translated: CASSPIRGFQYF.

This rearrangement joins TRBV6-5 to TRBJ2-1; the match to TRBD2 covers 13 bases. Germline values: CDR1 MNHEY, CDR2 SVGAGI. The CDR3 spans 13 residues. Trimming removed 8 bases from V and 8 bases from J; junction bases left unmatched: 3. CDR3 coding DNA: TGTGCCAGCGGACTAGCGGGAGCGGATGAGCAGTTCTTC. It codes for CASGLAGADEQFF.

The table lists this clone with a few counts. V is TRBV5-4 and J is TRBJ1-6; weak D call: TRBD1 (5 bases). The CDR3 contains 15 residues. Germline lookup yields CDR1 SGHNT and CDR2 YYREEE (reference sequence). V gave up 0 bases and J gave up 6 bases, with 10 bases separating them. Here the CDR3 reads CASSLDSGLNSPLHF. CDR3 in DNA: TGTGCCAGCAGCTTGGATTCAGGGCTTAATTCACCCCTCCACTTT.

The chain recombines TRBV20-1 with TRBJ1-5; 8 bases map to TRBD1. The CDR3 consists of 14 residues. V lost 3 bases and J lost 7; bases outside the gene matches: 8. Germline V gene data show CDR1 as DFQATT and CDR2 as SNEGSKA (reference sequence). The CDR3 DNA reads TGCAGTGCTAGTCAGTCAGGGGGCCGGCAGCCCCAGCATTTT. It is translated as CSASQSGGRQPQHF.

This chain links TRBV6-5 with TRBJ1-2; maybe TRBD1 (6 bases). The germline V gene encodes CDR1 MNHEY and CDR2 SVGAGI. The V gene lost 6 bases and the J gene lost 3 bases, with 14 bases spanning the gap. The CDR3 spans 14 residues. In DNA form, the CDR3 reads TGTGCCAGCAGGCCCCAGGGGCTGGACTATGGCTACACCTTC. Its protein product is CASRPQGLDYGYTF.

The chain uses TRBV2 and TRBJ2-5; TRBD2 matches at 7 bases. V was pared by 4 bases and J by 2 bases, with 1 base of the junction left unmatched. Germline CDR1 is SNHLY and CDR2 is FYNNEI. CDR3 length: 13 amino acids. This CDR3 reads CASSGDYQETQYF. CDR3 DNA: TGTGCCAGCAGTGGGGACTATCAAGAGACCCAGTACTTC.

The chain carries TRBV30 and TRBJ1-1; D unclear. The ends were cut back, 0 bases at V and 4 bases at J, with 6 bases in the middle. This CDR3 is 12 amino acids long. CDR1 GTSNPN and CDR2 SVGIG come from the germline V gene (reference sequence). The CDR3 region has the DNA TGTGCCTGGAGTGTAGTCGGCACTGAAGCTTTCTTT. This gives the protein CAWSVVGTEAFF.

This chain links TRBV5-1 with TRBJ2-5; D might be TRBD1 (7 bases). CDR3 length equals 14 residues. Trimming took off 4 bases at V and 5 bases at J, with 15 bases between the two ends. The V gene's germline CDR1 is SGHRS and CDR2 YFSETQ. The CDR3 nucleotides read TGCGCCAGCAGCCCGACCTCAGGGGGGGAGACCCAGTACTTC. Its protein is CASSPTSGGETQYF.

The count of this clone is one. The V gene is TRBV18, the J gene TRBJ1-5; a possible D gene is TRBD1 (5 bases). V gave up 3 bases and J gave up 8 bases, with 14 bases separating them. There are 14 residues in the CDR3. Germline CDR1 is KGHSH and CDR2 is LQKENI. CDR3 sequence: CASSPGQGWEPQHF. For the CDR3, the DNA is TGTGCCAGCTCACCGGGGCAGGGTTGGGAGCCCCAGCATTTT.

This clone has just one count. V usage is TRBV11-2 and J usage is TRBJ2-1, with TRBD2 matching over 7 bases. J gave up 1 base and V 5 bases, and 5 bases lay outside the gene matches. Germline V gene data show CDR1 as SGHAT and CDR2 as FQNNGV. The length of the CDR3 is 15 residues. The CDR3 spells CASSGRGNSYNEQFF. The CDR3 bases are TGTGCCAGCAGCGGGAGGGGTAATTCCTACAATGAGCAGTTCTTC.

Here the CDR3 reads CASSPMVRSSDTGELFF. CDR3 sequence (DNA): TGTGCCAGCAGCCCCATGGTACGCTCCAGTGACACCGGGGAGCTGTTTTTT. V and J are TRBV9 and TRBJ2-2; D is undetermined. The CDR3 runs to 17 residues. Between the trimmed V and J ends, which lost 4 bases and 3 bases, there was a span of 19 bases. Germline assignment: CDR1 SGDLS and CDR2 YYNGEE. The full variable domain, completed using reference TRBV9 and TRBJ2-2, is DSGVTQTPKHLITATGQRVTLRCSPRSGDLSVYWYQQSLDQGLQFLIQYYNGEERAKGNILERFSAQQFPDLHSELNLSSLELGDSALYFCASSPMVRSSDTGELFFGEGSRLTVL.

The chain joins TRBV23-1 to TRBJ1-2, with 9 nucleotides matching TRBD1. TRBV23-1 is given ORF status, its function remaining uncertain. With V trimmed by 3 bases and J by 5 bases, 4 bases remained unmatched. This CDR3 is built from 14 residues. This chain's CDR3 is CASSQGDREYGYTF. The CDR3 bases are TGCGCCAGCAGTCAGGGGGACAGGGAGTATGGCTACACCTTC.

The chain links TRBV7-2 to TRBJ2-3, with 12 positions matching TRBD2. V gave up 3 bases and J gave up 6 bases; unmatched junction bases: 4. The CDR3 is 15 residues long. Germline V gives CDR1 SGHTA, CDR2 FQGNSA. In nucleotides, the CDR3 is TGTGCCAGCAGCTTGACTAGCGGGAGAGTGGATACGCAGTATTTT. Encoded protein: CASSLTSGRVDTQYF. Looking up the rest from reference TRBV7-2 and TRBJ2-3 gives the full variable domain: GAGVSQSPSNKVTEKGKDVELRCDPISGHTALYWYRQSLGQGLEFLIYFQGNSAPDKSGLPSDRFSAERTGGSVSTLTIQRTQQEDSAVYLCASSLTSGRVDTQYFGPGTRLTVL.

CDR3 region: CASSPTSGRYEQYF. The CDR3 DNA reads as TGTGCCAGCTCCCCTACTAGCGGGAGGTACGAGCAGTACTTC. The rearrangement uses TRBV18 and TRBJ2-7; 12 nucleotides match TRBD2. The junction had 4 bases not matched to a gene; V was cut back by 6 bases and J by 4 bases. CDR3 size: 14 residues. Per the germline V gene, CDR1 is KGHSH and CDR2 is LQKENI.

The V and J genes are TRBV11-3 and TRBJ2-1, with a weak D call TRBD1 (6 bases). Per germline, CDR1 SGHNT and CDR2 YENEEA. The CDR3 sequence is 14 residues long. Between the trimmed V and J ends, which lost 5 bases and 2 bases, there was a span of 10 bases. The CDR3 sequence is CASSLQGPYNEQFF. CDR3 sequence (DNA): TGTGCCAGCAGCCTACAGGGCCCCTACAATGAGCAGTTCTTC. The full variable domain, in which reference TRBV11-3 and TRBJ2-1 provide the parts outside the CDR3, is EAGVVQSPRYKIIEKKQPVAFWCNPISGHNTLYWYLQNLGQGPELLIRYENEEAVDDSQLPKDRFSAERLKGVDSTLKIQPAELGDSAVYLCASSLQGPYNEQFFGPGTRLTVL.

This rearrangement joins TRBV4-3 to TRBJ1-4; possibly TRBD1 for D (6 bases). This CDR3 region has 17 residues. V shed 1 base and J shed 0 bases, with 12 bases lying between them. The germline V gene has CDR1 LGHNA and CDR2 YSLEER. CDR3 sequence reads: CASSQGQGSTTNEKLFF. In DNA form, the CDR3 reads TGCGCCAGCAGCCAAGGCCAGGGGTCCACAACTAATGAAAAACTGTTTTTT.

The chain recombines TRBV14 with TRBJ2-5; no definite D call. Germline values: CDR1 SGHDN, CDR2 FVKESK. The germline V and J ends were trimmed by 1 base and 7 bases, with 13 bases remaining between them. CDR3 length: 14 amino acids. The chain's CDR3 is CASSQGSLSGTQYF. In DNA form, the CDR3 reads TGTGCCAGCAGCCAAGGGAGCCTCAGTGGGACCCAGTACTTC. The full variable domain, in which reference TRBV14 and TRBJ2-5 provide the parts outside the CDR3, is EAGVTQFPSHSVIEKGQTVTLRCDPISGHDNLYWYRRVMGKEIKFLLHFVKESKQDESGMPNNRFLAERTGGTYSTLKVQPAELEDSGVYFCASSQGSLSGTQYFGPGTRLLVL.

V is TRBV5-4 and J is TRBJ2-1; a possible D gene is TRBD2 (6 bases). The CDR3 loop spans 13 amino acids. Deletions cut 0 bases from V and 8 bases from J, with 9 bases between. Germline V gives CDR1 SGHNT, CDR2 YYREEE (reference sequence). The CDR3 coding sequence is TGTGCCAGCAGCTTGGGGGGCGGGGATGAGCAGTTCTTC. Amino acids: CASSLGGGDEQFF.

V gene TRBV5-4 combines with J gene TRBJ1-1; D may be TRBD1 (5 bases). The germline V gene has CDR1 SGHNT and CDR2 YYREEE (reference sequence). Trimming stripped 4 bases from V and 5 bases from J, with 18 bases between. The length of the CDR3 is 15 residues. In DNA, the CDR3 is TGTGCCAGCAGCCCGAGGCAGGGCCAAGGTACTGAAGCTTTCTTT. Its protein product is CASSPRQGQGTEAFF. The variable domain in full, with the rest retrieved from reference TRBV5-4 and TRBJ1-1, is ETGVTQSPTHLIKTRGQQVTLRCSSQSGHNTVSWYQQALGQGPQFIFQYYREEENGRGNFPPRFSGLQFPNYSSELNVNALELDDSALYLCASSPRQGQGTEAFFGQGTRLTVV.